The TCR beta chain under discussion was sequenced for a study of shared clonotypes between healthy human individuals. The data were produced by immunoSEQ multiplex PCR, yet TCRdb's version contains in-frame clones alone and is incomplete. The table lists about 1,900,000 clones, roughly 95% of them singletons. CD8 cells regarded as naive lacked CD45RO, were positively chosen for CCR7, and omitted terminally differentiated effector memory CD45RA+ cells. This clonotype was obtained from a man aged 18 to 30 in good health. The sequencing sample was made of naive CD8+ T cells sorted from blood.

The CDR3 nucleotides are TGTGCCAGCAGCTTAGCGCTAAACCCTCTCTACGAGCAGTACTTC. Amino acids: CASSLALNPLYEQYF. The chain carries TRBV11-2 and TRBJ2-7, with D unresolved. CDR1 and CDR2 from the germline V gene are SGHAT and FQNNGV. The V gene lost 1 base and the J gene lost 3 bases, with 13 bases spanning the gap. The CDR3 extends over 15 amino acids.